The rows below give T cell receptor beta chains drawn from one sample of a study of shared clonotypes between healthy human individuals. Assay used: immunoSEQ multiplex PCR; TCRdb lists only in-frame clones, some missing. The sample shows 2 million to 2.5 million clones, approximately 94% of them seen only once. What was sequenced was naive CD8+ T cells from PBMCs. The receptor set was obtained from a man aged 18 to 29 in good health. Some clones in this sample may be carry-over from other donors' samples. Each CDR3 is given with its conserved first and last residue. The D gene is left open where the match is weak. The size entry is marked missing in some rows and otherwise reads once, few, many or a size class.

CDR3nt	CDR3aa	v_gene	j_gene	d_gene	abundance
TGTGCCAGCAGCTTGGAGGGTCCCATCAGGGGAGCTTTCTTT	CASSLEGPIRGAFF	TRBV5-5	TRBJ1-1	-	-
TGTGCCAGCAGCCAGGACGGATGGACGGGCGAGCAGTACTTC	CASSQDGWTGEQYF	TRBV5-6	TRBJ2-7	-	-
TGTGCCAGCAGCCCCCAGGCGGACGAGCAGTTCTTC	CASSPQADEQFF	TRBV11-2	TRBJ2-1	-	-
TGCAGCGTTGCGGGGGGATCCTCCTACGAGCAGTACTTC	CSVAGGSSYEQYF	TRBV29-1	TRBJ2-7	TRBD2	-
TGTGCCAGCACCTTCAATCGACTAGCGGGAGGTCATGAGCAGTTCTTC	CASTFNRLAGGHEQFF	TRBV27	TRBJ2-1	TRBD2	-
TGCGCCAGCAGCCTTGGGGGACGTCAGCCCCAGCATTTT	CASSLGGRQPQHF	TRBV4-1	TRBJ1-5	-	-
TGCGCCAGCAGCGAGGGACAGGGTTATGACGAGCAGTACTTC	CASSEGQGYDEQYF	TRBV5-1	TRBJ2-7	TRBD1	-
TGTGCCACCAGCAGAGATCGGGGTCAGGGGGCTGGAACTGAAGCTTTCTTT	CATSRDRGQGAGTEAFF	TRBV15	TRBJ1-1	TRBD1	-
TGTGCCAGCAGCGTCGGACAAGCAATGAACACTGAAGCTTTCTTT	CASSVGQAMNTEAFF	TRBV9	TRBJ1-1	-	-
TGTGCCAGCAGCCCCGGGACAGGTGCCGGCACCCTCAAGCAGCCCCAGCATTTT	CASSPGTGAGTLKQPQHF	TRBV11-2	TRBJ1-5	TRBD1	-
TGTGCCAGCAGTTTCTCTGTAGGGTACGAGCAGTACTTC	CASSFSVGYEQYF	TRBV27	TRBJ2-7	-	-
TGTGCCAGCAGTGTGAGGGGCTCTTACGAGCAGTACTTC	CASSVRGSYEQYF	TRBV27	TRBJ2-7	-	-
TGTGCCAGCAGCTTAGAGGGGGACAGGGCCACAGATACGCAGTATTTT	CASSLEGDRATDTQYF	TRBV13	TRBJ2-3	TRBD1	-
TGTGCCAGCAGCCCCCGGACAGTCCAAGAGACCCAGTACTTC	CASSPRTVQETQYF	TRBV13	TRBJ2-5	-	-
TGTGCCAGCAGCGGGGTACCTAGCGGTTACGAGCAGTACTTC	CASSGVPSGYEQYF	TRBV9	TRBJ2-7	TRBD2	-
TGTGCCAGCAGAGGGACGGGACTGGATAGCAATCAGCCCCAGCATTTT	CASRGTGLDSNQPQHF	TRBV27	TRBJ1-5	-	-
TGTGCCAGCAGCTTAGCGGATGAGCAGTTCTTC	CASSLADEQFF	TRBV7-8	TRBJ2-1	-	-
TGTGCCAGCAGTTACTCGACCAATCAGCCCCAGCATTTT	CASSYSTNQPQHF	TRBV6-5	TRBJ1-5	-	-
TGTGCCAGCAGCTCCAACAGGGGGCAGGAAGCTTTCTTT	CASSSNRGQEAFF	TRBV7-3	TRBJ1-1	TRBD1	-
TGTGCCAGCAGCTTAGGGGAGCCGTGGGAGAGGGTAGATACGCAGTATTTT	CASSLGEPWERVDTQYF	TRBV7-6	TRBJ2-3	-	-
TGCGCCAGCAGCCACCCTTCGGGGGCAGGGGGTCAGTACTTC	CASSHPSGAGGQYF	TRBV4-1	TRBJ2-4	-	-
TGTGCCAGCAGCTTGGGTGGGCAGACCCAGTACTTC	CASSLGGQTQYF	TRBV7-9	TRBJ2-5	-	-
TGTGCCAGTAGTATAGATCTATGGTACGAGCAGTACTTC	CASSIDLWYEQYF	TRBV19	TRBJ2-7	-	few
TGTGCCAGCAGATCGGACCGGAGCTCCTACAATGAGCAGTTCTTC	CASRSDRSSYNEQFF	TRBV6-1	TRBJ2-1	-	-
TGTGCCAGCAGTGGGACCAGATACAATGAGCAGTTCTTC	CASSGTRYNEQFF	TRBV25-1	TRBJ2-1	-	-
TGTGCCAGCAGTTATAATAGCGGGAGGGCCTTCTACAATGAGCAGTTCTTC	CASSYNSGRAFYNEQFF	TRBV27	TRBJ2-1	TRBD2	-
TGTGCCAGCAGTTTATATGGGACAGGGGTTCAGCCCCAGCATTTT	CASSLYGTGVQPQHF	TRBV27	TRBJ1-5	TRBD1	-